This is a list of T cell receptor beta chains from one sample in a study of T cells after yellow fever vaccination. A single record per CDR3 protein comes from TCRdb applying MiXCR to the 5' RACE reads. This sample yields 60,000 to 85,000 distinct CDR3 sequences, of which approximately 7% are seen a single time; roughly 33% belongs to the top ten. The source was CD8+ T cells sorted from PBMCs, collected about 5 days after the first yellow fever vaccination. These receptors were collected from a man aged 18 to 29 who received the YFV17D yellow fever vaccine. The CDR3 runs from the conserved cysteine through the conserved F or W. A D gene is named only where the DNA matches it firmly. A clone size is listed for some rows: how often the clone was seen (once, few, many), or a class if it is expanded.

. | TRBJ1-1 | TRBV7-9 | few | CASSVDSMGRSGGGMTTEAFF | TGTGCCAGCAGCGTTGATAGTATGGGTCGGTCCGGGGGAGGAATGACTACTGAAGCTTTCTTT
. | TRBJ1-5 | TRBV6-1 | . | CASGPPPAGVRNQPQHF | TGTGCCAGCGGTCCTCCTCCGGCCGGGGTCCGCAATCAGCCCCAGCATTTT
. | TRBJ2-3 | TRBV7-9 | . | CASSLGQSTDTQYF | TGTGCCAGCAGCCTTGGCCAGTCCACAGATACGCAGTATTTT
. | TRBJ2-5 | TRBV5-5 | many | CASSLAMVGDEETQYF | TGTGCCAGCAGCTTGGCCATGGTGGGGGACGAAGAGACCCAGTACTTC
TRBD2 | TRBJ2-1 | TRBV5-1 | many | CASSELAGEYNEQFF | TGCGCCAGCAGCGAACTAGCGGGGGAGTACAATGAGCAGTTCTTC
. | TRBJ2-3 | TRBV25-1 | few | CASSRLASTDTQYF | TGTGCCAGCAGTCGTTTAGCTTCCACAGATACGCAGTATTTT
. | TRBJ2-1 | TRBV11-3 | few | CASSSQAQYNEQFF | TGTGCCAGCAGTTCTCAGGCGCAGTACAATGAGCAGTTCTTC
. | TRBJ1-4 | TRBV3-1 | many | CASSQDDTENEKLFF | TGTGCCAGCAGCCAAGACGACACCGAAAATGAAAAACTGTTTTTT
TRBD1 | TRBJ2-5 | TRBV5-5 | few | CASSRGPGQKKETQYF | TGTGCCAGCAGCCGAGGACCGGGACAGAAGAAAGAGACCCAGTACTTC
. | TRBJ2-1 | TRBV10-3 | many | CATLRANEQFF | TGTGCCACCCTCCGCGCCAATGAGCAGTTCTTC
TRBD2 | TRBJ2-1 | TRBV6-5 | many | CASSFGLAGGWEQFF | TGTGCCAGCAGTTTTGGGCTAGCGGGGGGTTGGGAGCAGTTCTTC
TRBD1 | TRBJ2-7 | TRBV12-3/TRBV12-4 | few | CASSSGTGVQYSYEQYF | TGTGCCAGCAGTTCGGGGACAGGGGTACAATATTCCTACGAGCAGTACTTC
. | TRBJ2-2 | TRBV7-3 | many | CASSLPPGEATGELFF | TGTGCCAGCAGCCTGCCCCCGGGGGAGGCCACCGGGGAGCTGTTTTTT
. | TRBJ1-1 | TRBV4-1 | many | CASSQGPGLANTEAFF | TGCGCCAGCAGCCAGGGGCCGGGACTGGCGAACACTGAAGCTTTCTTT
TRBD1 | TRBJ1-2 | TRBV11-2 | many | CASSLTGEGYGYTF | TGTGCCAGCAGCTTGACAGGGGAGGGCTATGGCTACACCTTC
. | TRBJ2-7 | TRBV7-9 | few | CASTPSTGHYEQYF | TGTGCCAGCACCCCCTCGACAGGTCACTACGAGCAGTACTTC
. | TRBJ2-5 | TRBV5-1 | many | CASSADGAAQYF | TGCGCCAGCAGCGCGGACGGAGCGGCCCAGTACTTC
. | TRBJ2-5 | TRBV6-5 | . | CASSYVGGQETQYF | TGTGCCAGCAGTTACGTAGGAGGTCAAGAGACCCAGTACTTC